This T cell receptor (beta chain) was observed in a study of T-cell reconstitution after alpha-beta-depleted transplantation in children. Study-wide findings and caveats: One year post-transplant, T-cell counts and diversity were largely derived from T cells produced anew. Alpha-beta T cells about two months after transplant reportedly derived from several hundred expanded graft clones. Day-60 TCRbeta diversity that was high in some patients was derived from surviving recipient T cells and thymic progenitors.

This clonotype was counted ten times or more. The antigen is unknown. Researchers prepared the TCRbeta library using unique molecular identifiers, the study reports. MiXCR, applied by TCRdb to the PCR reads, yields one record per CDR3 protein. Of hundreds of thousands of distinct CDR3 sequences in the sample, about an eighth were seen once. V was pared by 0 bases and J by 4 bases, with 15 bases between. The CDR3 runs to 16 residues. The germline V gene has CDR1 ENHRY and CDR2 SYGVKD. The input for sequencing was PBMCs, taken before TCRalphabeta/CD19-depleted stem cell transplant. The TCR sequence derives from a girl aged 2-10 years with congenital amegakaryocytic thrombocytopenia, due to receive a stem cell transplant. V gene TRBV10-3 combines with J gene TRBJ2-5; possibly TRBD1 or TRBD2 for D (6 bases each). The chain's CDR3 is CAISESVPGAGETQYF. DNA of the CDR3: TGTGCCATCAGTGAGTCTGTGCCGGGGGCTGGAGAGACCCAGTACTTC.